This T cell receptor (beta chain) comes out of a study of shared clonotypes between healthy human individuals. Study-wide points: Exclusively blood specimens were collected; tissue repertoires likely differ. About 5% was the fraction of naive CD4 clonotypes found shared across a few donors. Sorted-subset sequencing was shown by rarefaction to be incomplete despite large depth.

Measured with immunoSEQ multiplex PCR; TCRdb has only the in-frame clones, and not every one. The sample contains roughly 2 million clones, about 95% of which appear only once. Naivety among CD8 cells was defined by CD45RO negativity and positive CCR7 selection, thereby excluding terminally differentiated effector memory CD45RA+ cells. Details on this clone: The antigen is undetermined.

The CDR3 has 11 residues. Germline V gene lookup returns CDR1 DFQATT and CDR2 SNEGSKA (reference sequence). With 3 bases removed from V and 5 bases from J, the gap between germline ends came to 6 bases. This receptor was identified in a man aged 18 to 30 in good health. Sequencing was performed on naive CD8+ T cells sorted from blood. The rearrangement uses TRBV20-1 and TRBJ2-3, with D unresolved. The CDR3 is CSARKIDTQYF. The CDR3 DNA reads TGCAGTGCTAGGAAGATAGATACGCAGTATTTT.